The entry that follows covers one T cell receptor (beta chain) sequence. Its antigen remains unknown. Trimming cost V 5 bases and J 4 bases; bases outside gene matches: 3. Germline assignment: CDR1 KGHSH and CDR2 LQKENI. The CDR3 is 13 amino acids. Generated by immunoSEQ multiplex PCR, the TCRdb table keeps only in-frame clones and is missing some. The data show millions of clones, around 94% seen once. These data belong to a study of shared clonotypes between healthy human individuals. Study results and limitations: A few donors shared around 5% of their naive CD4 clonotypes.

The chain is built from TRBV18 and TRBJ2-7, with 9 bases that match TRBD1. This receptor was taken from a young man in good health. Sequenced material: naive CD4+ T cells sorted from blood. Noted subset: CD45RA+ positively selected. The CDR3 DNA sequence: TGTGCCAGCTCAGTGACAGGGGGATACGAGCAGTACTTC. Its protein product is CASSVTGGYEQYF.